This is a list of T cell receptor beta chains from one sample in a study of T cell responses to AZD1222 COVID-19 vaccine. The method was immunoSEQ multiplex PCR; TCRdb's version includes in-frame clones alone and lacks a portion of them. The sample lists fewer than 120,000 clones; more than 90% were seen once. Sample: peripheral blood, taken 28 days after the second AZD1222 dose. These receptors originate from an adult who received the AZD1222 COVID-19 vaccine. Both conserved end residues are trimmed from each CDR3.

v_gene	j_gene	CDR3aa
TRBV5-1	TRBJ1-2	ASSPGQGANYGYT
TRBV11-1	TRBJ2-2	ASRRTSGGTGELF
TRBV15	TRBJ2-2	ATSRTLGGGWTGELF
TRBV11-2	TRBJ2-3	ASRFIAGDHTDTQY
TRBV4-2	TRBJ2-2	ASSQVGGDTGELF
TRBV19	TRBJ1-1	ASSRQGASTTEAF
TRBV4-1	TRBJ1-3	ASSPIFVLPDASSGNTIY
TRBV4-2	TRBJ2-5	ASSHGTSGQETQY
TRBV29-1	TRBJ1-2	SVVRREDGYT
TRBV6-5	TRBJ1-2	ASSSVQNTYGYT
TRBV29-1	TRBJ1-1	SVNRGAGTEAF
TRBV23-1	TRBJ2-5	ASSQHTGSLQY
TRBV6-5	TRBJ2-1	ASSQTSGGASEQF
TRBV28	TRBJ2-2	ASSTPTGELF
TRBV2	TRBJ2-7	ASSAVGRGGSYEQY
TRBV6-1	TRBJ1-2	ASSDHRDQKNYGYT
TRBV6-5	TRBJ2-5	ASSYAPGRETQY
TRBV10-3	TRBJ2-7	AISGPTGGDAYEQY
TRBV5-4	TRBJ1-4	ASSRRDTNEKLF
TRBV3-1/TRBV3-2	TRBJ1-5	ASSQGGTGRDQPQH
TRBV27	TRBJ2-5	ASSLLKQLGRFQETQY
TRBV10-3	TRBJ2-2	AISEGQNTGELF
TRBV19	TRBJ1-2	ASSIGSNYGYT
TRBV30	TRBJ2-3	ASGLAGGSTDTQY
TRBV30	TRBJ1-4	AWKEGPGEKLF
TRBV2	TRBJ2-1	ASRGPMGNEQF
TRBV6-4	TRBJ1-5	ASSDSGSQPQH
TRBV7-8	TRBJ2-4	ASSLAGVQRRIAKNIQY
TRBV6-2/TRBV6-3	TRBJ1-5	ASSSFGTELDQPQH
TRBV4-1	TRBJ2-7	ASSQETGGVLYEQY
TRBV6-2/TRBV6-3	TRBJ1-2	ASSYNGFYGYT
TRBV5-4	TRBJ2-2	ASSFPGGTGELF
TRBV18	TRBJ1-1	ASLEGHGYTEAF
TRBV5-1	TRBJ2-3	ASSFFPSRVSSTDTQY